The 9 T cell receptor beta chains listed next were all sequenced from one sample in a study of CD8 T cells in ankylosing spondylitis. Using its own MiXCR run on the 5' RACE reads, TCRdb lists one record per CDR3 protein. The sample shows hundreds of thousands of distinct CDR3 sequences, around 7.8% of them seen only once. The sequenced material came from blood, either unsorted or a sorted T cell fraction (not recorded which). These receptor sequences come from a male donor with ankylosing spondylitis or in good health (not recorded which).

This clonotype has at least ten counts. This chain connects TRBV25-1 to TRBJ1-2; 7 bases fit TRBD1. V was pared by 2 bases and J by 0 bases, with 6 bases of the junction left unmatched. Germline CDR1 reads MGHDK; CDR2 reads SYGVNS. The CDR3 totals 16 residues. The DNA of the CDR3 is TGTGCCAGCAGTGAAGGGACAGTCCCAGCTAACTATGGCTACACCTTC. It translates to CASSEGTVPANYGYTF.

This clonotype was seen ten or more times. For the CDR3, the DNA is TGTGCCAGCAGCCAAGCGTCAGACTATGGCTACACCTTC. It specifies CASSQASDYGYTF. The V and J genes are TRBV3-1 and TRBJ1-2; D remains unclear. This CDR3 spans 13 amino acids. The V end was cut by 1 base, the J end by 3 bases, with 6 bases between. Germline V gene sequence: CDR1 LGHDT, CDR2 YNNKEL (reference sequence). The full variable domain, with the rest looked up from reference TRBV3-1 and TRBJ1-2, is DTAVSQTPKYLVTQMGNDKSIKCEQNLGHDTMYWYKQDSKKFLKIMFSYNNKELIINETVPNRFSPKSPDKAHLNLHINSLELGDSAVYFCASSQASDYGYTFGSGTRLTVV.

This clonotype was seen many times. The chain has TRBV9 and TRBJ1-5; a weak D match, TRBD1 (6 bases). The CDR3 covers 14 residues. The germline V gene encodes CDR1 SGDLS and CDR2 YYNGEE. V was clipped by 4 bases and J by 4 bases, with 12 bases between them. The CDR3: CASSRGGGNQPQHF. The CDR3 nucleotides read TGTGCCAGCAGCAGGGGGGGCGGGAATCAGCCCCAGCATTTT.

This clonotype was counted at least ten times. The V gene is TRBV7-9, the J gene TRBJ2-3; D is unclear. V was pared by 6 bases and J by 6 bases, with 10 bases between. This CDR3 comprises 12 residues. Per the germline V gene, CDR1 is SEHNR and CDR2 is FQNEAQ (reference sequence). In nucleotides, the CDR3 is TGTGCCAGCAGGTCTGCTGGGGATACGCAGTATTTT. This sequence encodes CASRSAGDTQYF.

This clonotype has ten or more counts. The chain combines TRBV24-1 with TRBJ2-3; no clear D gene. Germline V gene lookup returns CDR1 KGHDR and CDR2 SFDVKD. The CDR3 runs 16 residues. V lost 4 bases to trimming and J lost 2 bases, with 15 bases between them. CDR3 DNA: TGTGCCACCAGTGACCGAGACAAGACGATCACAGATACGCAGTATTTT. It translates to CATSDRDKTITDTQYF.

The chain combines TRBV30 with TRBJ2-7; D may be TRBD1 or TRBD2 (5 bases each). The CDR3 runs to 13 residues. The V end lost 4 bases, the J end lost 5 bases, and 15 bases lay between the germline ends. Germline-derived CDR1 and CDR2 are GTSNPN and SVGIG (reference sequence). The CDR3 here is CAWTRPGRNEQYF. In nucleotides, the CDR3 is TGTGCCTGGACCCGTCCGGGGCGGAACGAGCAGTACTTC.

This clonotype appeared many times. This rearrangement joins TRBV5-1 to TRBJ2-5; 11 bases are a match to TRBD1. The CDR3 length is 17 residues. Germline V lookup: CDR1 SGHRS, CDR2 YFSETQ. The ends lost 0 bases at V and 5 bases at J; junction bases unmatched: 9. Here the CDR3 DNA reads TGCGCCAGCAGCTTGGGCCGTGGACAGGGGGCTTCGGAGACCCAGTACTTC. It encodes CASSLGRGQGASETQYF.

The J gene is TRBJ2-7, the V gene TRBV5-6; D may be TRBD1 or TRBD2 (5 bases each). This CDR3 has 14 residues. Between the trimmed V and J ends, which lost 1 base and 2 bases, there was a span of 10 bases. CDR1 SGHDT and CDR2 YYEEEE come from the germline V gene. CDR3 residues: CASSLRDDPYEQYF. CDR3 DNA sequence: TGTGCCAGCAGCTTGCGGGACGACCCCTACGAGCAGTACTTC.

In its sample, this clonotype was seen many times. The DNA is left out, because the CDR3 cannot be placed on it with certainty; the CDR3 is given as TCRdb lists it. The gene calls are TRBV6-5 and TRBJ1-1. The CDR3 totals 16 residues, both ends included. Germline-derived CDR1 and CDR2 are MNHEY and SVGAGI. This chain's CDR3 is CASSSSDGGLNTEAFF.